What follows are 15 T cell receptor beta chains derived from one specimen sequenced in a study of cytomegalovirus exposure and HLA in healthy donors. Clones were sequenced by immunoSEQ multiplex PCR, and TCRdb holds only the in-frame ones, with some missing. Among roughly 310,000 clones listed, 88% were seen once. The sequenced sample consisted of PBMCs. The receptors were gathered from a man aged 25 to 40 in good health and CMV-seronegative.

This clone was counted between two and nine times. The rearrangement uses TRBV6-1 and TRBJ2-5; 10 bases fit TRBD2. CDR3 size: 15 residues. With 3 bases clipped from V and 3 bases from J, the junction kept 4 bases outside the gene matches. Germline V gives CDR1 MNHNS, CDR2 SASEGT. CDR3 residues: CASSESAGGKETQYF. The DNA of the CDR3 is TGTGCCAGCAGTGAGTCAGCGGGGGGGAAAGAGACCCAGTACTTC.

The chain links TRBV5-5 to TRBJ1-5, with a tentative D call TRBD1 (5 bases). This CDR3 has 15 amino acids. V was pared by 4 bases and J by 0 bases, with 11 bases between. Germline-derived CDR1 and CDR2 are SGHKS and YYEKEE (reference sequence). CDR3 sequence reads: CASSLAGFSNQPQHF. The CDR3, as DNA: TGTGCCAGCAGCCTCGCAGGGTTTAGCAATCAGCCCCAGCATTTT. Looking up the rest from reference TRBV5-5 and TRBJ1-5 gives the full variable domain: DAGVTQSPTHLIKTRGQQVTLRCSPISGHKSVSWYQQVLGQGPQFIFQYYEKEERGRGNFPDRFSARQFPNYSSELNVNALLLGDSALYLCASSLAGFSNQPQHFGDGTRLSIL.

V usage is TRBV6-5 and J usage is TRBJ2-7; no clear D gene. Trimming took off 6 bases at V and 0 bases at J, with 15 bases between the two ends. This CDR3 region has 15 residues. From germline, CDR1 is MNHEY and CDR2 SVGAGI. For the CDR3, the DNA is TGTGCCAGCAGCCTCGAGCCAAACCCCTCCTACGAGCAGTACTTC. It translates to CASSLEPNPSYEQYF.

This chain joins TRBV4-1 and TRBJ2-3, with a possible D match to TRBD1 (6 bases). Germline lookup yields CDR1 MGHRA and CDR2 YSYEKL. With 4 bases removed from V and 2 bases from J, the gap between germline ends came to 16 bases. This CDR3 comprises 16 residues. DNA for the CDR3: TGCGCCAGCAGCCCTTACCCGGACAGTTACACAGATACGCAGTATTTT. Encoded protein: CASSPYPDSYTDTQYF.

This chain's CDR3 is CASTISWANEKLFF. CDR3 nucleotides: TGTGCCAGCACCATCTCATGGGCAAATGAAAAACTGTTTTTT. V gene TRBV6-1 combines with J gene TRBJ1-4; D call uncertain. This CDR3 is built from 14 residues. Germline V gives CDR1 MNHNS, CDR2 SASEGT. Trimming cost V 7 bases and J 5 bases, with 14 bases left between them.

The chain recombines TRBV6-1 with TRBJ2-3; unclear D gene. Trimming took 8 bases from V and 1 from J, leaving 10 bases between them. CDR1 is MNHNS and CDR2 is SASEGT in the germline V gene. CDR3 length equals 13 residues. CDR3 coding DNA: TGTGCCAGCTTAGTGCTTGGCACAGATACGCAGTATTTT. Amino acid sequence: CASLVLGTDTQYF.

The J gene is TRBJ1-1, the V gene TRBV6-4; D gene uncertain. V lost 0 bases to trimming and J lost 1 base, with 6 bases between them. Germline V gene data show CDR1 as MRHNA and CDR2 as SNTAGT. The CDR3 is 14 amino acids. The CDR3 sequence: CASSDSHENTEAFF. The DNA for the CDR3 is TGTGCCAGCAGTGACTCACACGAGAACACTGAAGCTTTCTTT.

The chain has TRBV19 and TRBJ1-1; no reliable D call. Germline V gene lookup returns CDR1 LNHDA and CDR2 SQIVND (reference sequence). This CDR3 spans 13 amino acids. Trimming removed 6 bases from V and 1 base from J, with 9 bases in between. CDR3 DNA sequence: TGTGCCAGTAGGTGGCATCGGAACACTGAAGCTTTCTTT. Amino acids: CASRWHRNTEAFF.

The chain links TRBV19 to TRBJ2-1, with TRBD2 as a possible D gene (5 bases). This CDR3 region has 14 residues. The ends were cut back, 5 bases at V and 9 bases at J, with 17 bases in the middle. The germline V gene encodes CDR1 LNHDA and CDR2 SQIVND (reference sequence). The CDR3: CASSAQWEQLEQFF. DNA for the CDR3: TGTGCCAGTAGTGCCCAATGGGAGCAACTTGAGCAGTTCTTC.

The rearrangement links TRBV14 to TRBJ1-3, with D uncertain. Germline CDR1 SGHDN, CDR2 FVKESK. The V end was cut by 1 base, the J end by 6 bases, with 4 bases between. This CDR3 has 12 amino acids. The CDR3 nucleotides read TGTGCCAGCAGCCAAGTTAAAAACACCATATATTTT. This sequence encodes CASSQVKNTIYF.

This chain joins TRBV18 and TRBJ1-4; D call uncertain. V shed 3 bases and J shed 8 bases, with 13 bases lying between them. The length of the CDR3 is 14 residues. Germline V gene data show CDR1 as KGHSH and CDR2 as LQKENI. CDR3 nucleotide sequence: TGTGCCAGCTCACCGGGCCCTCTTCGGGAAAAACTGTTTTTT. Translation: CASSPGPLREKLFF.

V usage is TRBV18 and J usage is TRBJ2-7, with TRBD1 matching 10 bases. The CDR3 is 14 amino acids. Trimming removed 2 bases from V and 6 bases from J; junction bases left unmatched: 4. Germline V lookup: CDR1 KGHSH, CDR2 LQKENI. The CDR3 nucleotides read TGTGCCAGCTCACCAAGTGGGACAGGGGTCGAGCAGTACTTC. This encodes CASSPSGTGVEQYF. The full variable domain, its missing parts supplied by reference TRBV18 and TRBJ2-7, is NAGVMQNPRHLVRRRGQEARLRCSPMKGHSHVYWYRQLPEEGLKFMVYLQKENIIDESGMPKERFSAEFPKEGPSILRIQQVVRGDSAAYFCASSPSGTGVEQYFGPGTRLTVT.

This clone occurred once. This chain joins TRBV6-5 and TRBJ2-7; a weak D match, TRBD1 (6 bases). The CDR3 has 13 residues. V lost 6 bases and J lost 1, with 10 bases in between. Germline V gene lookup returns CDR1 MNHEY and CDR2 SVGAGI. CDR3 nucleotides: TGTGCCAGCAGACAGGGCCTATCCTACGAGCAGTACTTC. Translated: CASRQGLSYEQYF.

This chain links TRBV5-1 with TRBJ1-6; TRBD1 agrees at 8 bases. The trim removed 0 bases at V and 14 bases at J, leaving 10 bases unmatched. Germline CDR1 reads SGHRS; CDR2 reads YFSETQ. The CDR3 is 15 amino acids. DNA of the CDR3: TGCGCCAGCAGCTTGGGGGGACAGGCCGTCCGGGCCCTCCACTTT. Its translation: CASSLGGQAVRALHF.

This clone has just one count. The V gene is TRBV18, the J gene TRBJ1-4; TRBD1 agrees at 8 bases. V was clipped by 6 bases and J by 8 bases; unmatched bases: 5. The CDR3 consists of 13 residues. The germline CDR1 and CDR2 sequences are KGHSH and LQKENI. In DNA form, the CDR3 reads TGTGCCAGCTCCGGACAGGGAAGGGAAAAACTGTTTTTT. Translated: CASSGQGREKLFF.